This T cell receptor (beta chain) originates from a study of siplizumab effects on memory and regulatory T cells. The CDR3 spans 18 residues. The junction had 9 bases not matched to a gene; V was cut back by 4 bases and J by 2 bases. Germline CDR1 is LNHDA and CDR2 is SQIVND (reference sequence). Clones were read by immunoSEQ multiplex PCR, and TCRdb kept only the in-frame ones, dropping some. The sample holds more than 95,000 clones, under 95% seen once. Whole-study findings and limits: Both greater diversity than memory cells and a major contribution to the alloresponse seemed to characterize naive T cells.

Remarks on this clone: Its antigen is unknown.

The sequence derives from a human donor in good health. The V call is TRBV19, the J call TRBJ2-3, with 13 positions matching TRBD2. The sample comprised CD4+ T cells sorted from blood. The CDR3 loop is CASSKSRLAGGYTDTQYF. In DNA form, the CDR3 reads TGTGCCAGTAGTAAATCCCGACTAGCGGGAGGTTACACAGATACGCAGTATTTT.